This is a list of T cell receptor beta chains from one sample in a study of blood T cells in healthy people across ages. TCRdb reprocessed the 5' RACE reads with MiXCR, giving one entry per CDR3 protein. In the table there are some 640,000 distinct CDR3 sequences, roughly 31% of which are singletons. Specimen: blood. The receptors were gathered from a woman older than 75 in good health. Each CDR3 is given with its conserved first and last residue.

J	length	V	CDR3
TRBJ1-1	16	TRBV6-2/TRBV6-3	CASSRRTGGMNTEAFF
TRBJ2-1	14	TRBV2	CASRTGGEYNEQFF
TRBJ2-7	14	TRBV27	CASSSPGHLYEQYF
TRBJ1-1	14	TRBV5-1	CASSTGGTSMEAFF
TRBJ2-1	14	TRBV12-3/TRBV12-4	CASRPSGSVNEQFF
TRBJ2-2	12	TRBV15	CATSILTGELFF
TRBJ2-3	15	TRBV15	CATSRDLQSTDTQYF
TRBJ2-2	12	TRBV20-1	CSARDGPSELFF
TRBJ2-7	15	TRBV5-1	CASSSVLAGGGEQYF
TRBJ1-6	17	TRBV28	CASISLAGGSYNSPLHF
TRBJ1-5	14	TRBV7-8	CASSTDSGNQPQHF
TRBJ2-7	16	TRBV29-1	CSVAVRVAGGSYEQYF
TRBJ1-2	13	TRBV7-2	CASSGQAAAGYTF
TRBJ2-5	15	TRBV6-5	CASSYSRGGGETQYF
TRBJ2-7	15	TRBV9	CASSVGASGSYEQYF
TRBJ2-1	15	TRBV11-2	CASSLVGQSKGEQFF
TRBJ1-4	16	TRBV30	CAWSVRGWYENEKLFF
TRBJ1-3	16	TRBV6-5	CASSYSAMGSGNTIYF
TRBJ1-2	15	TRBV7-2	CASSLAQSLSDGYTF
-	15	TRBV20-1	CSANDQNRVAYEQYF
TRBJ1-2	16	TRBV7-8	CASSLAAGAGGYGYTF
-	13	TRBV3-1	CASSQRASETQYF
TRBJ1-5	14	TRBV3-1	CASSPDNSNQPQHF
TRBJ2-7	13	TRBV29-1	CSVRTGGSSEQYF
TRBJ1-2	13	TRBV10-3	CAIRGQANYGYTF
TRBJ2-7	15	TRBV3-1	CASSPRPTRSWEQYF
TRBJ1-1	14	TRBV4-3	CASSHAFGTGEAFF
TRBJ2-7	16	TRBV21-1	CASSKVTGSLVYEQYF
TRBJ2-3	17	TRBV5-1	CASSESVAGTSTDTQYF
TRBJ2-3	16	TRBV7-6	CASSADVRGTTDTQYF
TRBJ2-7	15	TRBV7-2	CASSLERLAGEEQYF
TRBJ2-7	15	TRBV3-1	CASSRVSGSWGEQYF
TRBJ1-2	15	TRBV20-1	CSASPRTGNDYGYTF
TRBJ2-5	11	TRBV6-5	CASRTLETQYF
TRBJ2-7	13	TRBV27	CASSLHGTYEQYF
TRBJ1-5	13	TRBV2	CASSKKGTQPQHF
TRBJ1-4	16	TRBV15	CATSRDCQGVGEKLFF
TRBJ2-2	14	TRBV7-2	CASSSRGFTGELFF
TRBJ2-5	16	TRBV7-2	CASRGNPGSRQETQYF
TRBJ2-1	14	TRBV3-1	CASSQGGREGEQFF
TRBJ2-5	15	TRBV9	CASALLPGGVETQYF
TRBJ2-6	17	TRBV7-2	CASTPVTGAGGANVLTF
TRBJ2-5	13	TRBV20-1	CSARHQLQETQYF
TRBJ2-7	13	TRBV7-2	CASSRSGPYEQYF
TRBJ1-5	13	TRBV20-1	CSAQPGGDQPQHF
TRBJ2-5	16	TRBV25-1	CASSEFGGRGEETRYF
TRBJ2-7	14	TRBV3-1	CASSPPGGAYEQYF
TRBJ1-5	13	TRBV10-3	CAISSNSNQPQHF
TRBJ1-1	19	TRBV30	CAWSIPSWAVRNMNTEAFF
TRBJ2-5	13	TRBV12-3/TRBV12-4	CASSLHSQETQYF
TRBJ1-6	14	TRBV10-3	CAIRADSGDSPLHF
TRBJ1-2	13	TRBV7-2	CASSSLAPHGYTF
TRBJ2-1	15	TRBV5-1	CASSSRATGLNEQFF
TRBJ1-5	19	TRBV7-8	CASSLGPGGQPYSNQPQHF
TRBJ2-6	17	TRBV6-1	CASRLNWGDSGANVLTF
TRBJ2-3	14	TRBV7-3	CASSLTLVTDMQYF
TRBJ1-1	14	TRBV5-1	CASSLVQPNTEAFF
TRBJ1-1	12	TRBV20-1	CSASTANTEAFF